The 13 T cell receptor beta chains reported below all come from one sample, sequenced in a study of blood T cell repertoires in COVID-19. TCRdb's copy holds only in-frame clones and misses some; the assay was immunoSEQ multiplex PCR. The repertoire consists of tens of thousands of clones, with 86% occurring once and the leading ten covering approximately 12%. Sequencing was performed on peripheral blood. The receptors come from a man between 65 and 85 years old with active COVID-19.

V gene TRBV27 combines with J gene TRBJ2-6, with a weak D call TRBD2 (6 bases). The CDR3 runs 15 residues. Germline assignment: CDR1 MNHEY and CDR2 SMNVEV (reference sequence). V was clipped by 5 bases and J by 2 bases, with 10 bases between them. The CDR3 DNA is TGTGCCAGCAGTGGATCGGGGGCTGGGGCCAACGTCCTGACTTTC. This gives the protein CASSGSGAGANVLTF.

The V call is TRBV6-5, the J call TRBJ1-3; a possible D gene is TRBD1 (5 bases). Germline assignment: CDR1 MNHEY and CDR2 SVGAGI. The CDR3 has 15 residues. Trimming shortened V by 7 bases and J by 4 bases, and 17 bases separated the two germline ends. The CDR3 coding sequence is TGTGCCAGCACGACCGGGGGATCGTTCGGAAACACCATATATTTT. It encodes CASTTGGSFGNTIYF.

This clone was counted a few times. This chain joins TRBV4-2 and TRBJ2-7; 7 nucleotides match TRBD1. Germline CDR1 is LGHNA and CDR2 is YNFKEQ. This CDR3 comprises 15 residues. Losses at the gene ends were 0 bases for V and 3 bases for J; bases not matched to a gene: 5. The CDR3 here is CASSQDGTAIYEQYF. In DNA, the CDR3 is TGTGCCAGCAGCCAAGATGGGACAGCGATCTACGAGCAGTACTTC.

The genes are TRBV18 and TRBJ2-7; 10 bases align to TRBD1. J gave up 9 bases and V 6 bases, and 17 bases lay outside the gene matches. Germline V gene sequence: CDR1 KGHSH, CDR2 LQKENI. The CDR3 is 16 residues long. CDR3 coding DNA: TGTGCCAGCTCGCTGGAGTGGGGACAGGGGCCCTCGGGGCAGTACTTC. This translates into CASSLEWGQGPSGQYF.

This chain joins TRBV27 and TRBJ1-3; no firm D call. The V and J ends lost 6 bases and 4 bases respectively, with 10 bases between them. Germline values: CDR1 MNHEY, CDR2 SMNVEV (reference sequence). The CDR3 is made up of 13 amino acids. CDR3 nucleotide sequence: TGTGCCAGCAGGTCGGGAGCAGGAAACACCATATATTTT. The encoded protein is CASRSGAGNTIYF.

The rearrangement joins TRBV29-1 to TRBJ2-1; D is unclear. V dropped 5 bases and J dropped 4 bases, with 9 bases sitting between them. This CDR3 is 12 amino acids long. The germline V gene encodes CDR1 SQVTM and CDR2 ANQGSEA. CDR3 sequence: CSVIPRYNEQFF. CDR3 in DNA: TGCAGCGTTATCCCCAGATACAATGAGCAGTTCTTC.

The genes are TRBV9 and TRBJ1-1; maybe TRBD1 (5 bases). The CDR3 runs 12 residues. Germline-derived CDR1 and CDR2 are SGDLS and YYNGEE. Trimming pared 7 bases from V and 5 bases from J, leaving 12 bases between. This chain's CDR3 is CASGRVRTEAFF. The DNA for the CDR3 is TGTGCCAGCGGCAGGGTCCGGACTGAAGCTTTCTTT.

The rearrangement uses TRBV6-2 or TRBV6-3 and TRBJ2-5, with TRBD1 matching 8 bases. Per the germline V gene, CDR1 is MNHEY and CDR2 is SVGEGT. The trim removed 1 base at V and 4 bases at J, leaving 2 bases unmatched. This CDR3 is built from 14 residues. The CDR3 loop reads CASSYFRGRETQYF. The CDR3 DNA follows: TGTGCCAGCAGTTACTTCAGGGGGCGAGAGACCCAGTACTTC.

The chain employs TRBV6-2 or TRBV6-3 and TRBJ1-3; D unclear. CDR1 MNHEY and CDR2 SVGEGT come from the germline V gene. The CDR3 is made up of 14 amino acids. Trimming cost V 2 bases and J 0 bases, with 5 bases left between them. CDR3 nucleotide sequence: TGTGCCAGCAGTTACGCCGGCTCTGGAAACACCATATATTTT. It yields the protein CASSYAGSGNTIYF.

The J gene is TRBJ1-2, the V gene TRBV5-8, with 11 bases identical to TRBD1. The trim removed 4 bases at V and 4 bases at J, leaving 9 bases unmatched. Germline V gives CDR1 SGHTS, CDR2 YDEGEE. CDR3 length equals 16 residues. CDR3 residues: CASSRDRGLKSYGYTF. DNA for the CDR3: TGTGCCAGCAGCCGGGACAGGGGGTTGAAGAGCTATGGCTACACCTTC.

CDR3 bases: TGTGCCAGCAGCCTACCGGGACAGGGGGCAGGTGGCTACACCTTC. Translating gives CASSLPGQGAGGYTF. V usage is TRBV7-9 and J usage is TRBJ1-2; TRBD1 aligns across 12 bases. V dropped 5 bases and J dropped 7; count of bases not matched to a gene: 8. The germline gives CDR1 SEHNR, CDR2 FQNEAQ (reference sequence). The CDR3 loop spans 15 amino acids.

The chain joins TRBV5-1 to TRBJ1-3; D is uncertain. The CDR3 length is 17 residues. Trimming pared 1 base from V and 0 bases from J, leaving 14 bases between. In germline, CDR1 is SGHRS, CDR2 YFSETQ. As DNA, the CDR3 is TGCGCCAGCAGCTTGAATGGGGAGTCTCACTCTGGAAACACCATATATTTT. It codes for CASSLNGESHSGNTIYF.

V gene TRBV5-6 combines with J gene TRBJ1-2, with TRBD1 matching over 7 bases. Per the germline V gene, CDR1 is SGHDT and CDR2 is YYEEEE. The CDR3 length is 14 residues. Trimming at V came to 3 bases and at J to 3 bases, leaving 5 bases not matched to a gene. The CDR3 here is CASSSDRTYYGYTF. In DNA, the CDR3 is TGTGCCAGCAGCTCGGACAGGACATACTATGGCTACACCTTC.